A selection of T cell receptor beta chains follows, all from one sample in a study of cytomegalovirus exposure and HLA in healthy donors. Assay used: immunoSEQ multiplex PCR; TCRdb lists only in-frame clones, some missing. The sample lists 120,000 or so clones, 83% seen once, with roughly 3.7% in the top ten. The specimen sequenced was PBMCs. These receptors came from a woman aged 40 to 50 in good health and CMV-seropositive. The CDR3 runs from the conserved cysteine through the conserved F or W. The D gene is left open where the match is weak. Where a row states a size, it is once, few, many or the class of an expanded clone; other rows omit it.

V gene	clone size	CDR3 length	D gene	J gene	CDR3 DNA	CDR3 protein
TRBV5-1	.	17	TRBD2	TRBJ2-5	TGCGCCAGCAGCTTACTACCGGGACTAGCGAACCAAGAGACCCAGTACTTC	CASSLLPGLANQETQYF
TRBV5-6	.	16	TRBD2	TRBJ2-3	TGTGCCAGCAGCTTCAATAGCGGGAGGGACACAGATACGCAGTATTTT	CASSFNSGRDTDTQYF
TRBV9	.	15	.	TRBJ2-7	TGTGCCAGCAGCGTAGCCGGGGGAGAAGGCTACGAGCAGTACTTC	CASSVAGGEGYEQYF
TRBV7-9	once	14	TRBD2	TRBJ2-5	TGTGCCAGCAGCTTGCGGGAGGGGGGTGAGACCCAGTACTTC	CASSLREGGETQYF
TRBV5-1	.	13	.	TRBJ2-7	TGCGCCAGCAGCTTGGAAGACAGCTACGAGCAGTACTTC	CASSLEDSYEQYF
TRBV2	once	12	.	TRBJ1-2	TGTGCCAGCAGTGTCCAGGGAAATGGCTACACCTTC	CASSVQGNGYTF
TRBV9	.	18	TRBD1	TRBJ2-6	TGTGCCAGCAGCGTATCCGGGACAGGGGACTCTGGGGCCAACGTCCTGACTTTC	CASSVSGTGDSGANVLTF
TRBV4-1	.	12	.	TRBJ2-7	TGCGCCAGCAGCCCCCCTTCTTACGAGCAGTACTTC	CASSPPSYEQYF
TRBV1	.	16	.	TRBJ2-5	TGCACCAGCAGCCAAGATAGCAGCGGGAGTGGGGAGACCCAGTACTTC	CTSSQDSSGSGETQYF
TRBV5-5	.	14	TRBD1	TRBJ1-1	TGTGCCAGCAGGAAACAGACAGGGAGCACTGAAGCTTTCTTT	CASRKQTGSTEAFF
TRBV28	.	17	TRBD2	TRBJ2-5	TGTGCCAGCAGTTTACCCAACTTGGGACTAGCGGAAGAGACCCAGTACTTC	CASSLPNLGLAEETQYF
TRBV6-5	.	16	.	TRBJ1-3	TGTGCCAGCAGTTACTCGGCATCTTCATCAGGAAACACCATATATTTT	CASSYSASSSGNTIYF
TRBV7-3	.	17	TRBD2	TRBJ2-7	TGTGCCAGCAGCTCACCCGGGACTAGCGGGGATTCCTACGAGCAGTACTTC	CASSSPGTSGDSYEQYF
TRBV5-1	few	13	.	TRBJ2-7	TGCGCCAGCAGCTTGGGGGAGGCCAACGAGCAGTACTTC	CASSLGEANEQYF